These T cell receptor beta chains were read from a single sample in a study of CD8 T cells in Susac syndrome. TCRdb processed the immunoSEQ multiplex PCR reads anew with MiXCR; each CDR3 protein has one entry. The table has approximately 22,000 distinct CDR3 sequences, 85% to 95% seen once. Sequenced material: CD8+ T cells from PBMCs. Every receptor here comes from a human donor in good health. CDR3s include the opening cysteine and the closing phenylalanine or tryptophan. Fields, in order: D gene, V gene, J gene, clone size, CDR3 DNA, CDR3 protein. A D gene is named only where the DNA matches it firmly. The size of a clone is reported for some rows only, either as once, few or many, or as a class for expanded clones.

d_gene: -
v_gene: TRBV7-9
j_gene: TRBJ1-6
abundance: -
CDR3nt: TGTGCCAGCAGCTTAGCGCCCCTCGGAAATTCACCCCTCCACTTT
CDR3aa: CASSLAPLGNSPLHF

d_gene: -
v_gene: TRBV12-3/TRBV12-4
j_gene: TRBJ2-7
abundance: -
CDR3nt: TGTGCCAGCACCAAAACCATCTGGTACGAGCAGTACTTC
CDR3aa: CASTKTIWYEQYF

d_gene: -
v_gene: TRBV29-1
j_gene: TRBJ1-2
abundance: -
CDR3nt: TGCAGCGTGAACGCCCTCTATGGCTACACCTTC
CDR3aa: CSVNALYGYTF

d_gene: -
v_gene: TRBV7-9
j_gene: TRBJ1-2
abundance: -
CDR3nt: TGTGCCAGCAGCTTAGGCCTTAATGGCTACACCTTC
CDR3aa: CASSLGLNGYTF

d_gene: TRBD2
v_gene: TRBV4-2
j_gene: TRBJ2-1
abundance: once
CDR3nt: TGTGCCAGCAGCCAAGTGGGGGGGATACAGTCTACGCAGTTCTTC
CDR3aa: CASSQVGGIQSTQFF

d_gene: TRBD2
v_gene: TRBV5-1
j_gene: TRBJ2-7
abundance: -
CDR3nt: TGCGCCAGCAGCATGGGACTAGCGGGGGGTTACGAGCAGTACTTC
CDR3aa: CASSMGLAGGYEQYF

d_gene: TRBD1
v_gene: TRBV12-3/TRBV12-4
j_gene: TRBJ2-3
abundance: -
CDR3nt: TGTGCCAGCAGTGCCAACCCCCAGGGGGCTGATACGCAGTATTTT
CDR3aa: CASSANPQGADTQYF

d_gene: TRBD1
v_gene: TRBV7-9
j_gene: TRBJ2-1
abundance: -
CDR3nt: TGTGCCAGCAGCTCTGTACGGACAGGGGCGATGAATGAGCAGTTCTTC
CDR3aa: CASSSVRTGAMNEQFF

d_gene: -
v_gene: TRBV7-9
j_gene: TRBJ2-3
abundance: -
CDR3nt: TGTGCCAGCAGCTTGGTTACAGGGACCACAGATACGCAGTATTTT
CDR3aa: CASSLVTGTTDTQYF

d_gene: -
v_gene: TRBV7-9
j_gene: TRBJ1-1
abundance: -
CDR3nt: TGTGCCAGTATAGGGAGGCGGACTGAAGCTTTCTTT
CDR3aa: CASIGRRTEAFF

d_gene: -
v_gene: TRBV7-8
j_gene: TRBJ1-1
abundance: -
CDR3nt: TGTGCCAGCAGCCCAAGAAGTGGCGTGAACACTGAAGCTTTCTTT
CDR3aa: CASSPRSGVNTEAFF

d_gene: TRBD2
v_gene: TRBV20-1
j_gene: TRBJ2-3
abundance: -
CDR3nt: TGCAGTGCTAACACCAACGAACGGGCGGGGGGGTTCGATACGCAGTATTTT
CDR3aa: CSANTNERAGGFDTQYF

d_gene: -
v_gene: TRBV20-1
j_gene: TRBJ2-7
abundance: once
CDR3nt: TGCAGTGCTAGAGGTGAGGTGGGCTACGAGCAGTACTTC
CDR3aa: CSARGEVGYEQYF

d_gene: -
v_gene: TRBV6-2/TRBV6-3
j_gene: TRBJ2-1
abundance: -
CDR3nt: -
CDR3aa: CASSSSGTSYNEQFF

d_gene: -
v_gene: TRBV4-1
j_gene: TRBJ2-7
abundance: few
CDR3nt: TGCGCCAGCAGCCAAGATGACACAGGATCCTACGAGCAGTACTTC
CDR3aa: CASSQDDTGSYEQYF

d_gene: -
v_gene: TRBV27
j_gene: TRBJ1-2
abundance: -
CDR3nt: TGTGCCAGCGGCCCTGGCAGCCCTTATGGCTACACCTTC
CDR3aa: CASGPGSPYGYTF

d_gene: TRBD1
v_gene: TRBV19
j_gene: TRBJ2-7
abundance: -
CDR3nt: TGTGCCAGTAGTATAGCCACAGGGGGCAACGAGCAGTACTTC
CDR3aa: CASSIATGGNEQYF

d_gene: -
v_gene: TRBV7-9
j_gene: TRBJ1-2
abundance: -
CDR3nt: TGTGCCAGCAGACCCGGGACAACTTGGGCCTCCGGCTACACCTTC
CDR3aa: CASRPGTTWASGYTF

d_gene: TRBD1
v_gene: TRBV4-1
j_gene: TRBJ1-1
abundance: -
CDR3nt: TGCGCCAGCAGCCATCTACAGGGGGTACGGAAAAACACTGAAGCTTTCTTT
CDR3aa: CASSHLQGVRKNTEAFF

d_gene: -
v_gene: TRBV13
j_gene: TRBJ2-7
abundance: -
CDR3nt: TGTGCCAGCAGCCACCCGGGACGAGCCTACGAGCAGTACTTC
CDR3aa: CASSHPGRAYEQYF

d_gene: TRBD1
v_gene: TRBV24-1
j_gene: TRBJ2-4
abundance: -
CDR3nt: TGTGCCACCAGTGCCGGTGGGTGGGACAGTGGTCTAGCCAAAAACATTCAGTACTTC
CDR3aa: CATSAGGWDSGLAKNIQYF

d_gene: -
v_gene: TRBV6-5
j_gene: TRBJ1-2
abundance: -
CDR3nt: TGTGCCAGCAGTTACTCTATAACTCCATACTATGGCTACACCTTC
CDR3aa: CASSYSITPYYGYTF

d_gene: -
v_gene: TRBV6-7
j_gene: TRBJ2-1
abundance: once
CDR3nt: TGTGCCAGCACCCGAAGGGGGGCCCGTTTCGGGTACAATGAGCAGTTCTTC
CDR3aa: CASTRRGARFGYNEQFF

d_gene: -
v_gene: TRBV5-1
j_gene: TRBJ1-1
abundance: -
CDR3nt: TGCGCCAGCAGCTTGCGGGACTTCCCAAACACTGAAGCTTTCTTT
CDR3aa: CASSLRDFPNTEAFF

d_gene: TRBD1
v_gene: TRBV4-1
j_gene: TRBJ2-1
abundance: -
CDR3nt: TGCGCCAGCAGCTTTCGACAGGGTGGTAATGAGCAGTTCTTC
CDR3aa: CASSFRQGGNEQFF

d_gene: -
v_gene: TRBV7-2
j_gene: TRBJ1-2
abundance: once
CDR3nt: TGTGCCAGCAGCTCTTGGACAGCGACCTATGGCTACACCTTC
CDR3aa: CASSSWTATYGYTF

d_gene: TRBD2
v_gene: TRBV4-3
j_gene: TRBJ2-1
abundance: -
CDR3nt: TGCGCCAGCAGCCAAGGACTAGCGGGGGGGTACAATGAGCAGTTCTTC
CDR3aa: CASSQGLAGGYNEQFF

d_gene: TRBD1
v_gene: TRBV25-1
j_gene: TRBJ2-7
abundance: -
CDR3nt: TGTGCCAGCAGTGGTCCGGGACAGGGGTTCCCCGAGCAGTACTTC
CDR3aa: CASSGPGQGFPEQYF

d_gene: TRBD1
v_gene: TRBV4-3
j_gene: TRBJ2-3
abundance: -
CDR3nt: TGCGCCAGCAGCCAGGGACAGGGGTGGGATACGCAGTATTTT
CDR3aa: CASSQGQGWDTQYF

d_gene: -
v_gene: TRBV9
j_gene: TRBJ1-3
abundance: -
CDR3nt: TGTGCCAGCAGCGTAGGAGCAACCTCTGGAAACACCATATATTTT
CDR3aa: CASSVGATSGNTIYF

d_gene: TRBD2
v_gene: TRBV20-1
j_gene: TRBJ2-5
abundance: -
CDR3nt: TGCAGTGCTAGAGATAATTTTGGGGTAGGGGCGGGGGGATCACAGTACCAAGAGACCCAGTACTTC
CDR3aa: CSARDNFGVGAGGSQYQETQYF

d_gene: TRBD2
v_gene: TRBV27
j_gene: TRBJ2-5
abundance: -
CDR3nt: TGTGCCAGCAGTCCCGGGACTAGCGGGAGGGAGACCCAGTACTTC
CDR3aa: CASSPGTSGRETQYF

d_gene: -
v_gene: TRBV7-8
j_gene: TRBJ1-5
abundance: -
CDR3nt: TGTGCCAGCAGCTTACTTGGGACTGTGAATCAGCCCCAGCATTTT
CDR3aa: CASSLLGTVNQPQHF

d_gene: -
v_gene: TRBV10-3
j_gene: TRBJ1-4
abundance: -
CDR3nt: TGTGCCACCGCAACTAATGAAAAACTGTTTTTT
CDR3aa: CATATNEKLFF

d_gene: -
v_gene: TRBV6-2/TRBV6-3
j_gene: TRBJ1-5
abundance: -
CDR3nt: TGTGCCAGCAGTCATCCGGCCCCGGGGAATCAGCCCCAGCATTTT
CDR3aa: CASSHPAPGNQPQHF

d_gene: -
v_gene: TRBV6-4
j_gene: TRBJ2-2
abundance: -
CDR3nt: TGTGCCAGCATGAGTAGCGGGAACACCGGGGAGCTGTTTTTT
CDR3aa: CASMSSGNTGELFF

d_gene: TRBD1
v_gene: TRBV12-3/TRBV12-4
j_gene: TRBJ1-2
abundance: -
CDR3nt: TGTGCCAGCAGCTTCGACCAGGGGGCAAACTATGGCTACACCTTC
CDR3aa: CASSFDQGANYGYTF

d_gene: TRBD1
v_gene: TRBV6-2/TRBV6-3
j_gene: TRBJ1-2
abundance: -
CDR3nt: TGTGCCAGCAGTTCGAAACAGGGGAGAGGCTACACCTTC
CDR3aa: CASSSKQGRGYTF

d_gene: -
v_gene: TRBV24-1
j_gene: TRBJ2-1
abundance: -
CDR3nt: TGTGCCACCAGTGATTCTTCGGTCCTACCTAACCTCTCTGAGCAGTTCTTC
CDR3aa: CATSDSSVLPNLSEQFF

d_gene: TRBD1
v_gene: TRBV11-2
j_gene: TRBJ2-1
abundance: -
CDR3nt: TGTGCCAGCAGCTTAGGGACAGGGAAAAATGAGCAGTTCTTC
CDR3aa: CASSLGTGKNEQFF

d_gene: -
v_gene: TRBV14
j_gene: TRBJ2-3
abundance: -
CDR3nt: TGTGCCAGCAGCCCGCGCCGCACAGATACGCAGTATTTT
CDR3aa: CASSPRRTDTQYF

d_gene: TRBD2
v_gene: TRBV2
j_gene: TRBJ2-2
abundance: -
CDR3nt: TGTGCCAGTGTTACGGTAGAGCGGGGGCCATCGAACACCGGGGAGCTGTTTTTT
CDR3aa: CASVTVERGPSNTGELFF

d_gene: -
v_gene: TRBV4-3
j_gene: TRBJ2-3
abundance: -
CDR3nt: TGCGCCAGCAGCCAAGGATTCGTTCGCCCCGGTACGCAGTATTTT
CDR3aa: CASSQGFVRPGTQYF

d_gene: -
v_gene: TRBV10-3
j_gene: TRBJ2-1
abundance: -
CDR3nt: TGTGCCATCAGTGAGGCGGGGAGAACCTACAATGAGCAGTTCTTC
CDR3aa: CAISEAGRTYNEQFF

d_gene: -
v_gene: TRBV27
j_gene: TRBJ1-2
abundance: -
CDR3nt: TGTGCCAGCAGTTTATCGAGACAATCTATCTATGGCTACACCTTC
CDR3aa: CASSLSRQSIYGYTF

d_gene: TRBD1
v_gene: TRBV4-1
j_gene: TRBJ2-2
abundance: -
CDR3nt: TGCGCCAGCAGCCAAGAGGACAGGGCGAACACCGGGGAGCTGTTTTTT
CDR3aa: CASSQEDRANTGELFF

d_gene: TRBD1
v_gene: TRBV7-9
j_gene: TRBJ1-6
abundance: -
CDR3nt: TGTGCCAGCAGCTCGGGACAGGGGTATTCACCCCTCCACTTT
CDR3aa: CASSSGQGYSPLHF

d_gene: -
v_gene: TRBV6-5
j_gene: TRBJ2-5
abundance: -
CDR3nt: TGTGCCCGGGGATTGCAAGAGACCCAGTACTTC
CDR3aa: CARGLQETQYF

d_gene: -
v_gene: TRBV29-1
j_gene: TRBJ2-7
abundance: -
CDR3nt: TGCAGCGTTGAAGGAGACACTTACGAGCAGTACTTC
CDR3aa: CSVEGDTYEQYF

d_gene: TRBD1
v_gene: TRBV20-1
j_gene: TRBJ2-5
abundance: -
CDR3nt: TGCAGTGCTAGGGGGACCCGGGACAGGGGCACGATGGAAGAGACCCAGTACTTC
CDR3aa: CSARGTRDRGTMEETQYF

d_gene: TRBD1
v_gene: TRBV20-1
j_gene: TRBJ1-6
abundance: -
CDR3nt: TGCAGTGCCCGAACGGGACAGGATTATTCACCCCTCCACTTT
CDR3aa: CSARTGQDYSPLHF

d_gene: -
v_gene: TRBV6-2/TRBV6-3
j_gene: TRBJ2-7
abundance: -
CDR3nt: TGTGCCAGCAGTTGGAGCTACGAGCAGTACTTC
CDR3aa: CASSWSYEQYF

d_gene: TRBD2
v_gene: TRBV7-2
j_gene: TRBJ2-1
abundance: -
CDR3nt: TGTGCCATCCTAAAGCGGGGGGGCAACAATGAGCAGTTCTTC
CDR3aa: CAILKRGGNNEQFF

d_gene: TRBD1
v_gene: TRBV23-1
j_gene: TRBJ1-5
abundance: -
CDR3nt: TGCGCCAGCAGTCAATCGGGGCGGGACAGGGCGGGAAATCAGCCCCAGCATTTT
CDR3aa: CASSQSGRDRAGNQPQHF

d_gene: -
v_gene: TRBV13
j_gene: TRBJ2-1
abundance: few
CDR3nt: TGTGCCAGCAGCTTAGAAGGTAGCTCCTACAATGAGCAGTTCTTC
CDR3aa: CASSLEGSSYNEQFF

d_gene: -
v_gene: TRBV14
j_gene: TRBJ2-7
abundance: once
CDR3nt: TGTGCCAGCAGCCAGGGAAGCTACGAGCAGTACTTC
CDR3aa: CASSQGSYEQYF

d_gene: TRBD1
v_gene: TRBV12-5
j_gene: TRBJ1-2
abundance: -
CDR3nt: TGTGCTAGTGGTTTATCCACAGGGGTAGGCTATGGCTACACCTTC
CDR3aa: CASGLSTGVGYGYTF

d_gene: -
v_gene: TRBV20-1
j_gene: TRBJ1-6
abundance: once
CDR3nt: TGCAGTGCTAGAGATACGGAAGCCCGCTCCTATAATTCACCCCTCCACTTT
CDR3aa: CSARDTEARSYNSPLHF

d_gene: -
v_gene: TRBV3-1
j_gene: TRBJ1-3
abundance: -
CDR3nt: TGTGCCAGCAGCCAAGACAGCCGCATTGGGGCCTACACCATATATTTT
CDR3aa: CASSQDSRIGAYTIYF